These 30 T cell receptor beta chains originate from one sample sequenced in a study of T-cell memory formation after mild COVID-19. TCRdb reprocessed the 5' RACE reads with MiXCR, giving one entry per CDR3 protein. The sample records 300,000 to 350,000 distinct CDR3 sequences, approximately 19% being singletons. The sample consisted of PBMCs or a T cell subset sorted from them (not recorded which). The origin of the receptors is a man aged 18 to 29 who had mild COVID-19 (a few samples of this study predate the infection). Cell type and time point are not known.

This clonotype showed up just a few times. The genes are TRBV7-2 and TRBJ2-3; D may correspond to TRBD1 or TRBD2 (5 bases each). The CDR3 totals 17 residues. Germline V gives CDR1 SGHTA, CDR2 FQGNSA. The V end lost 1 base, the J end lost 1 base, and 15 bases lay between the germline ends. The CDR3 coding sequence is TGTGCCAGCAGCTTAGGCGTTTCGGGGCAGGGCACAGATACGCAGTATTTT. As protein: CASSLGVSGQGTDTQYF.

J is TRBJ2-1 and V is TRBV5-4; tentatively, D is TRBD2 (7 bases). V was pared by 3 bases and J by 0 bases, with 10 bases between. The germline V gene encodes CDR1 SGHNT and CDR2 YYREEE (reference sequence). The CDR3 has 15 residues. DNA for the CDR3: TGTGCCAGCAGCTACGGGGGGCGCTCCTACAATGAGCAGTTCTTC. It specifies CASSYGGRSYNEQFF.

V is TRBV28 and J is TRBJ2-7; 10 positions match TRBD1. CDR3 length: 15 amino acids. Germline V gene data show CDR1 as MDHEN and CDR2 as SYDVKM. V was pared by 3 bases and J by 7 bases, with 9 bases of the junction left unmatched. This chain's CDR3 is CASSFRGTGVGEQYV. In DNA, the CDR3 is TGTGCCAGCAGTTTTCGTGGGACAGGGGTAGGTGAGCAGTACGTC.

In its sample, this clonotype was seen a few times. The V gene is TRBV5-1, the J gene TRBJ1-1; TRBD1 might be the D (5 bases). The CDR3 loop spans 15 amino acids. Germline V gives CDR1 SGHRS, CDR2 YFSETQ. Trimming shortened V by 0 bases and J by 6 bases, and 15 bases separated the two germline ends. CDR3 nucleotide sequence: TGCGCCAGCAGCTTGGCCGGGGGGGGAACAGCTGAAGCTTTCTTT. This codes for CASSLAGGGTAEAFF.

In this sample, this clonotype turned up a few times. The rearrangement joins TRBV11-2 to TRBJ2-3, with D uncertain. Germline-derived CDR1 and CDR2 are SGHAT and FQNNGV. V was cut by 6 bases and J by 1 base, with 11 bases left in between. The CDR3 runs to 14 residues. CDR3 protein: CASSRTYRTDTQYF. The CDR3 DNA is TGTGCCAGCAGTCGGACCTATCGCACAGATACGCAGTATTTT.

This clonotype has just a few counts. J is TRBJ2-1 and V is TRBV11-2; 15 nucleotides agree with TRBD2. This CDR3 has 18 amino acids. Germline V gene sequence: CDR1 SGHAT, CDR2 FQNNGV. The V gene end was trimmed by 5 bases and the J gene end by 0 bases; junction bases not matched to a gene: 5. CDR3 loop: CASSPGTSGGTSYNEQFF. Written as DNA, the CDR3 is TGTGCCAGCAGCCCAGGGACTAGCGGGGGGACCTCCTACAATGAGCAGTTCTTC.

V is TRBV12-3 or TRBV12-4 and J is TRBJ2-2, with 9 bases aligning to TRBD1. Germline trimming cut 6 bases from V and 4 bases from J; bases unmatched to any gene: 6. The CDR3 is made up of 15 amino acids. The CDR3 DNA sequence: TGTGCCAGCAGGTTAACAGGGGGCGGCACCGGGGAGCTGTTTTTT. It specifies CASRLTGGGTGELFF.

The V call is TRBV2, the J call TRBJ2-5, with a tentative D call TRBD2 (6 bases). The CDR3 is 13 amino acids. Germline V gives CDR1 SNHLY, CDR2 FYNNEI. Trimming left V 8 bases short and J 3 bases short, with 13 bases between. The CDR3 nucleotides read TGTGCCAGCCGGGGGATAGCGAAAGAGACCCAGTACTTC. Protein sequence: CASRGIAKETQYF.

This clonotype occurred a few times. The rearrangement joins TRBV27 to TRBJ1-1; 9 nucleotides line up with TRBD1. The trim removed 7 bases at V and 4 bases at J, leaving 16 bases unmatched. This CDR3 spans 17 amino acids. Germline CDR1 and CDR2: MNHEY and SMNVEV (reference sequence). The CDR3 spells CASIPQGTGRWSTEAFF. CDR3 nucleotide sequence: TGTGCCAGCATCCCCCAGGGGACAGGGCGGTGGAGCACTGAAGCTTTCTTT.

The J gene is TRBJ1-1, the V gene TRBV6-6; the D gene is possibly TRBD1 (6 bases). The CDR3 totals 17 residues. With 4 bases removed from V and 4 bases from J, the gap between germline ends came to 22 bases. Per the germline V gene, CDR1 is MNHNY and CDR2 is SVGAGI (reference sequence). The CDR3 reads CASSSPLSGGLGTEAFF. CDR3 DNA sequence: TGTGCCAGCAGTTCCCCTTTGTCGGGGGGGCTTGGCACTGAAGCTTTCTTT.

This sequence joins TRBV28 and TRBJ1-1; 8 bases are a match to TRBD1. This CDR3 region has 16 residues. CDR1 is MDHEN, CDR2 SYDVKM, per germline. J was trimmed by 2 bases and V by 8 bases; bases with no gene match: 13. The CDR3 coding sequence is TGTGCCAGCGGACAGGGCGGAGGTTGGGGAAACACTGAAGCTTTCTTT. The encoded protein is CASGQGGGWGNTEAFF.

The sample holds many counts of this clonotype. The J gene is TRBJ2-5, the V gene TRBV24-1; TRBD2 aligns across 8 bases. Germline CDR1 and CDR2: KGHDR and SFDVKD. CDR3 size: 13 residues. The trim removed 7 bases at V and 6 bases at J, leaving 6 bases unmatched. The CDR3 DNA reads as TGTGCCACCAGCGACGGGGGGGCCAAGACCCAGTACTTC. Translated, it gives CATSDGGAKTQYF.

This chain joins TRBV9 and TRBJ2-1; D tentatively reads TRBD1 or TRBD2 (6 bases each). Germline lookup yields CDR1 SGDLS and CDR2 YYNGEE. Deletions cut 3 bases from V and 4 bases from J, with 14 bases between. CDR3 size: 15 residues. The CDR3 protein is CASSEEEGTYNEQFF. The CDR3 DNA reads TGTGCCAGCAGCGAGGAGGAGGGGACATACAATGAGCAGTTCTTC. Combining the CDR3 with reference TRBV9 and TRBJ2-1 gives the whole variable domain DSGVTQTPKHLITATGQRVTLRCSPRSGDLSVYWYQQSLDQGLQFLIQYYNGEERAKGNILERFSAQQFPDLHSELNLSSLELGDSALYFCASSEEEGTYNEQFFGPGTRLTVL.

The chain joins TRBV20-1 to TRBJ1-2, with D possibly matching TRBD1 (6 bases). The CDR3 is 14 amino acids. Germline V CDR1 and CDR2: DFQATT, SNEGSKA (reference sequence). Trimming cost V 0 bases and J 3 bases, with 11 bases left between them. The DNA for the CDR3 is TGCAGTGCTAGAGAAGCAGGGGCCGACTATGGCTACACCTTC. Translated: CSAREAGADYGYTF.

This clonotype was detected only a few times. The rearrangement uses TRBV7-2 and TRBJ1-5; no reliable D call. The germline V gene encodes CDR1 SGHTA and CDR2 FQGNSA. This CDR3 has 14 residues. Trimming removed 1 base from V and 3 bases from J, with 7 bases in between. CDR3 DNA sequence: TGTGCCAGCAGCTTAGTAACCTACAATCAGCCCCAGCATTTT. It translates to CASSLVTYNQPQHF.

In its sample, this clonotype was seen a few times. J is TRBJ1-1 and V is TRBV18; D is unresolved. Germline V CDR1 and CDR2: KGHSH, LQKENI. The CDR3 loop spans 14 amino acids. V shed 3 bases and J shed 0 bases, with 8 bases lying between them. DNA of the CDR3: TGTGCCAGCTCACCGTCAGTTTTGAACACTGAAGCTTTCTTT. It yields the protein CASSPSVLNTEAFF.

The table lists this clonotype with a few counts. An end of the junction differs from the germline gene, which may be a read error. V is TRBV7-7 and J is TRBJ2-3; TRBD2 matches 8 bases. Germline V gene data show CDR1 as SSHAT and CDR2 as FNYEAQ (reference sequence). The CDR3 contains 16 residues. The CDR3 loop reads CASSRSSGVSTDTQYF. The CDR3 DNA sequence: TGTGCTAGCAGTCGAAGTAGCGGGGTGAGCACAGATACGCAGTATTTT.

This chain uses TRBV12-5 with TRBJ1-1; possible D gene TRBD1, 5 bases. CDR1 is LGHNT, CDR2 FRNRAP, per germline. The CDR3 consists of 14 residues. The V gene lost 1 base and the J gene lost 1 base, with 7 bases spanning the gap. CDR3 in amino acids: CASGLETGNTEAFF. For the CDR3, the DNA is TGTGCTAGTGGTTTGGAAACAGGGAACACTGAAGCTTTCTTT.

The chain links TRBV5-6 to TRBJ2-1; 10 bases agree with TRBD2. Trimming at V came to 2 bases and at J to 4 bases, leaving 6 bases not matched to a gene. This CDR3 is 16 amino acids long. Per germline, CDR1 SGHDT and CDR2 YYEEEE. In DNA form, the CDR3 reads TGTGCCAGCAGCTTCGAAGCGGGGGGGGCGTACAATGAGCAGTTCTTC. Its translation is CASSFEAGGAYNEQFF. The variable domain in full, completed from reference TRBV5-6 and TRBJ2-1, reads DAGVTQSPTHLIKTRGQQVTLRCSPKSGHDTVSWYQQALGQGPQFIFQYYEEEERQRGNFPDRFSGHQFPNYSSELNVNALLLGDSALYLCASSFEAGGAYNEQFFGPGTRLTVL.

In its sample, this clonotype was seen many times. This chain connects TRBV5-1 to TRBJ2-5; the D gene is possibly TRBD1 (5 bases). The germline V gene has CDR1 SGHRS and CDR2 YFSETQ. Deletions cut 0 bases from V and 5 bases from J, with 8 bases between. This CDR3 has 13 amino acids. The CDR3 sequence: CASSLGSGETQYF. Here the CDR3 DNA reads TGCGCCAGCAGCTTGGGGTCAGGGGAGACCCAGTACTTC.

With regard to this clonotype: A much larger clone lies a single base off, so this may be a read error. The CDR3 is CASSQGAYEQYF. Here the CDR3 DNA reads TGTGCCAGCAGTCAGGGGGCCTACGAGCAGTACTTC. V usage is TRBV6-2 or TRBV6-3 and J usage is TRBJ2-7; 7 nucleotides agree with TRBD1. The CDR3 runs 12 residues. Germline V gene data show CDR1 as MNHEY and CDR2 as SVGEGT. Trimming removed 5 bases from V and 2 bases from J; junction bases left unmatched: 0.

A few counts support this clonotype. The gene calls are TRBV7-2 and TRBJ1-4, with TRBD1 matching 9 bases. CDR1 SGHTA and CDR2 FQGNSA come from the germline V gene. The CDR3 has 15 residues. J lost 8 bases, V lost 0 bases, and 4 bases had no gene match. In DNA, the CDR3 is TGTGCCAGCAGCTTAGCGGGGACAGGGTTCGAAAAACTGTTTTTT. This encodes CASSLAGTGFEKLFF. Supplemented by reference TRBV7-2 and TRBJ1-4, the full variable domain reads GAGVSQSPSNKVTEKGKDVELRCDPISGHTALYWYRQSLGQGLEFLIYFQGNSAPDKSGLPSDRFSAERTGGSVSTLTIQRTQQEDSAVYLCASSLAGTGFEKLFFGSGTQLSVL.

This clonotype was recorded a few times. The chain employs TRBV6-2 or TRBV6-3 and TRBJ1-2; TRBD1 matches 9 bases. V lost 0 bases to trimming and J lost 4 bases; unmatched junction nucleotides: 6. This CDR3 is 16 amino acids long. Germline lookup yields CDR1 MNHEY and CDR2 SVGEGT. CDR3 in amino acids: CASSYSMTGGLYGYTF. The CDR3, as DNA: TGTGCCAGCAGTTACTCGATGACAGGGGGACTCTATGGCTACACCTTC.

V usage is TRBV5-4 and J usage is TRBJ2-3; D not resolved. The CDR3 has 14 residues. Germline V gene sequence: CDR1 SGHNT, CDR2 YYREEE (reference sequence). V was trimmed by 5 bases and J by 2 bases, leaving 12 bases between them. CDR3 coding DNA: TGTGCCAGCAGGAGTGCGGAAAACACAGATACGCAGTATTTT. The encoded protein is CASRSAENTDTQYF.

This clonotype was seen more than once but under ten times. The CDR3, as DNA: TGTGCCAGCAGCCAACGTGAGCGGGGGTCTTACAATGAGCAGTTCTTC. Translated, it gives CASSQRERGSYNEQFF. The V and J genes are TRBV4-2 and TRBJ2-1, with TRBD2 matching over 8 bases. The J segment lost 4 bases and the V segment lost 2 bases, leaving 7 bases of the junction unmatched. There are 16 residues in the CDR3. Germline V CDR1 and CDR2: LGHNA, YNFKEQ.

The chain uses TRBV4-3 and TRBJ2-7; TRBD1 might be the D (6 bases). This CDR3 contains 15 residues. Germline V gene sequence: CDR1 LGHNA, CDR2 YSLEER. The ends were cut back, 0 bases at V and 1 base at J, with 10 bases in the middle. Written as DNA, the CDR3 is TGCGCCAGCAGCCAAGAGGACAGTGATTCCTACGAGCAGTACGTC. It yields the protein CASSQEDSDSYEQYV.

V and J are TRBV12-3 or TRBV12-4 and TRBJ1-2, with D hard to call. The CDR3 contains 14 residues. Trimming cost V 0 bases and J 1 base, with 6 bases left between them. The CDR3 loop reads CASSLAQNNYGYTF. The CDR3 nucleotides read TGTGCCAGCAGTTTAGCACAGAATAACTATGGCTACACCTTC.

The V and J genes are TRBV20-1 and TRBJ1-2, with D possibly being TRBD1 (5 bases). Trimming cost V 8 bases and J 2 bases, with 9 bases left between them. In germline, CDR1 is DFQATT, CDR2 SNEGSKA (reference sequence). The CDR3 is 11 residues long. This CDR3 is CSLTANYGYTF. CDR3 DNA sequence: TGCAGTCTGACAGCGAACTATGGCTACACCTTC.

In its sample, this clonotype was seen a few times. The chain has TRBV7-6 and TRBJ2-5, with TRBD2 matching 9 bases. This CDR3 region has 16 residues. The germline gives CDR1 SGHVS, CDR2 FNYEAQ. V lost 5 bases, J lost 5 bases, and 12 bases stayed unmatched. CDR3 sequence reads: CASSPLAGRGSETQYF. CDR3 nucleotide sequence: TGTGCCAGCAGCCCCCTAGCGGGGAGAGGATCCGAGACCCAGTACTTC.

This clonotype turned up a few times. The chain uses TRBV5-1 and TRBJ1-4; tentative D call: TRBD1 (5 bases). Trimming stripped 4 bases from V and 5 bases from J, with 18 bases between. In germline, CDR1 is SGHRS, CDR2 YFSETQ. This CDR3 contains 16 residues. The CDR3 loop is CASSPEGTGRNEKLFF. The CDR3 region has the DNA TGCGCCAGCAGCCCAGAGGGAACAGGCCGAAATGAAAAACTGTTTTTT.